One T cell receptor beta chain is described in this entry. The antigen is unknown. At one end, the junction sequence differs from germline, possibly due to a read error. The repertoire was sequenced with immunoSEQ multiplex PCR; TCRdb's copy has only in-frame clones and lacks some. The sample lists about 2.4 million clones; approximately 94% were seen once. Partitioning of CD4+ cells yielded a CD45RA+ naive subset and a CD45RA-negative memory subset. The entry originates in a study of shared clonotypes between healthy human individuals. Study-wide background: Three CD4 naive, three CD4 memory, two CD8 naive and one CD8 memory plate were used per donor.

Study results and limitations: Generation probabilities of non-shared clonotypes were lower (relative to those shared by all four donors). Sequencing of the sorted subsets was shown by rarefaction to be incomplete despite large depth.

Germline V CDR1 and CDR2: SGHTA, FQGNSA. This CDR3 is built from 16 residues. The sequence was collected from a man between 18 and 29 years old in good health. Some clones in this sample may be carry-over from other donors' samples. The chain recombines TRBV7-2 with TRBJ2-7; 7 nucleotides agree with TRBD2. Sequences were obtained from naive CD4+ T cells from PBMCs. Subset denoted: CD45RA+ positively selected. CDR3 residues: CASSLAPFGSGPSLVF. The CDR3 DNA follows: TGTGCCAGCAGCTTAGCTCCGTTTGGTAGCGGGCCCTCTCTCGTCTTC.